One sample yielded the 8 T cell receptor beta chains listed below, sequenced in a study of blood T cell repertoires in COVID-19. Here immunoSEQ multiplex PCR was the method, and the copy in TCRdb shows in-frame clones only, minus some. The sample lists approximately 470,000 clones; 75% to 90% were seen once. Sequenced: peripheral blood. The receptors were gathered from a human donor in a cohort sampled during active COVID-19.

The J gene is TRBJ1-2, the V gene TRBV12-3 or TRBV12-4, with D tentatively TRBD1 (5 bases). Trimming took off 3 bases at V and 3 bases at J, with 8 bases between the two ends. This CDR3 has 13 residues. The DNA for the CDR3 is TGTGCCAGCAGTTTCGCCAGGGACTATGGCTACACCTTC. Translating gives CASSFARDYGYTF.

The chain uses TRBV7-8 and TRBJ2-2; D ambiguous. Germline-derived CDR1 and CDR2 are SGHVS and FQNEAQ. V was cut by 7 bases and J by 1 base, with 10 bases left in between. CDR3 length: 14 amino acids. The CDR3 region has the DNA TGTGCCAGCATATCTGGCTGGAACACCGGGGAGCTGTTTTTT. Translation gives CASISGWNTGELFF.

This CDR3 reads CASSLGTGEVYEQYF. The CDR3 bases are TGCGCCAGCAGCCTGGGGACAGGGGAAGTTTACGAGCAGTACTTC. J is TRBJ2-7 and V is TRBV5-1; 10 bases line up with TRBD1. Trimming at V came to 4 bases and at J to 4 bases, leaving 8 bases not matched to a gene. Germline V gene lookup returns CDR1 SGHRS and CDR2 YFSETQ. This CDR3 is built from 15 residues.

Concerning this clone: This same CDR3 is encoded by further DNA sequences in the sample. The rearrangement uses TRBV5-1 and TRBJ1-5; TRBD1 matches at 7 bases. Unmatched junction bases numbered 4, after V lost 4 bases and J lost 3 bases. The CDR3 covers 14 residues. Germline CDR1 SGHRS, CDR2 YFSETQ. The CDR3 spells CASSPGTDNQPQHF. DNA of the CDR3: TGCGCCAGCAGCCCGGGGACAGACAATCAGCCCCAGCATTTT.

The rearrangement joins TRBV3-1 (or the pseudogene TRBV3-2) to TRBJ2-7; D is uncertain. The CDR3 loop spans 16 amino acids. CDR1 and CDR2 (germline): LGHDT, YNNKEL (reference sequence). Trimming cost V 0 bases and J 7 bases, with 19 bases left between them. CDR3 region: CASSQENADTYDEQYF. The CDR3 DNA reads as TGTGCCAGCAGCCAAGAAAACGCGGATACCTACGATGAGCAGTACTTC.

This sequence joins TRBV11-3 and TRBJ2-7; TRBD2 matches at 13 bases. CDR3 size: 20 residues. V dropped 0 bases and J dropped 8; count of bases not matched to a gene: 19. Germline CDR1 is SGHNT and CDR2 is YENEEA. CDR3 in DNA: TGTGCCAGCAGCTTAGATAGTTGGGGGACTAGCGGGGAACTTGCAATCAAGCAGTACTTC. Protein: CASSLDSWGTSGELAIKQYF. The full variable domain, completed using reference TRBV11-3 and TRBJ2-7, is EAGVVQSPRYKIIEKKQPVAFWCNPISGHNTLYWYLQNLGQGPELLIRYENEEAVDDSQLPKDRFSAERLKGVDSTLKIQPAELGDSAVYLCASSLDSWGTSGELAIKQYFGPGTRLTVT.

The CDR3, as DNA: TGTGCCAGCAGCCCACAAATAGCGGGACATCCCACAGATACGCAGTATTTT. It codes for CASSPQIAGHPTDTQYF. This rearrangement joins TRBV5-4 to TRBJ2-3; 8 bases fit TRBD2. This CDR3 spans 17 amino acids. V trimming: 4 bases; J trimming: 2 bases; junction bases outside the gene matches: 12. Germline V gene sequence: CDR1 SGHNT, CDR2 YYREEE (reference sequence).

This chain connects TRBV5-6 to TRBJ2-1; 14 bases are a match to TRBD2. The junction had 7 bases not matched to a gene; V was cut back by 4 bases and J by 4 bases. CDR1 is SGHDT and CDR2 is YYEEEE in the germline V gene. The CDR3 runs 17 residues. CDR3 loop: CASSRTSGRHPYNEQFF. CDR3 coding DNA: TGTGCCAGCAGCCGGACTAGCGGGAGGCACCCTTACAATGAGCAGTTCTTC.